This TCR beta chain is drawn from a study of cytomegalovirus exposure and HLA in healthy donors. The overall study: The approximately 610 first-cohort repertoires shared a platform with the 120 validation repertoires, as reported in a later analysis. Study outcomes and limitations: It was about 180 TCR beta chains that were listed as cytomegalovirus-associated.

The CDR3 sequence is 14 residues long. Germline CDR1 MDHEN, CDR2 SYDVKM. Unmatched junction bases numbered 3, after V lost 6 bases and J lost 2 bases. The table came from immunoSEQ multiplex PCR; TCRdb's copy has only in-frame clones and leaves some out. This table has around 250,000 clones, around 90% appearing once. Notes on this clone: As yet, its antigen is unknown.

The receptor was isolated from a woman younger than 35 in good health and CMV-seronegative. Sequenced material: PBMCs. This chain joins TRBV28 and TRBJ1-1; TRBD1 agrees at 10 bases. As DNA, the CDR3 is TGTGCCAGCAGAGACAGGGGGCGCAACACTGAAGCTTTCTTT. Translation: CASRDRGRNTEAFF. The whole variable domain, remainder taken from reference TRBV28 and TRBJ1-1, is DVKVTQSSRYLVKRTGEKVFLECVQDMDHENMFWYRQDPGLGLRLIYFSYDVKMKEKGDIPEGYSVSREKKERFSLILESASTNQTSMYLCASRDRGRNTEAFFGQGTRLTVV.